This entry lists 2 T cell receptor beta chains sequenced from one sample in a study of early stage breast cancer tumors. Produced via immunoSEQ multiplex PCR; TCRdb's table is partial and in-frame only. The sample gives over 8,500 clones, 60% to 85% of which show up once; 8.5% to 10% is in the top ten. The sequencing sample was made of normal breast tissue next to the tumor. Source of these receptors: a person aged 40 to 49 with breast cancer.

The gene calls are TRBV5-4 and TRBJ1-2; D gene ambiguous. V dropped 2 bases and J dropped 2 bases, with 10 bases sitting between them. The length of the CDR3 is 14 residues. Germline V gene sequence: CDR1 SGHNT, CDR2 YYREEE (reference sequence). In nucleotides, the CDR3 is TGTGCCAGCAGCTTTGGAGGGAAGAACTATGGCTACACCTTC. Translated, it gives CASSFGGKNYGYTF.

This chain connects TRBV10-2 to TRBJ2-3, with D perhaps matching TRBD2 (6 bases). Germline V gene sequence: CDR1 WSHSY, CDR2 SAAADI. The CDR3 covers 13 residues. With 3 bases removed from V and 5 bases from J, the gap between germline ends came to 9 bases. For the CDR3, the DNA is TGCGCCAGCAGTGAAGGCGGGAAAGATACGCAGTATTTT. Protein: CASSEGGKDTQYF.